The 17 T cell receptor beta chains below come from one sample, sequenced in a study of cytomegalovirus exposure and HLA in healthy donors. The protocol was immunoSEQ multiplex PCR, while the TCRdb copy is restricted to in-frame clones and leaves out a portion. The sample consists of some 210,000 clones, approximately 87% of them appearing once. Sequenced input: PBMCs. These TCRs come from a woman under 30 in good health and CMV-seronegative.

This clone was seen only once. V usage is TRBV2 and J usage is TRBJ2-1, with 10 bases aligning to TRBD1. Losses at the gene ends were 5 bases for V and 10 bases for J; bases not matched to a gene: 17. Germline values: CDR1 SNHLY, CDR2 FYNNEI. The CDR3 is 17 amino acids. Written as DNA, the CDR3 is TGTGCCAGCAGTCCCCTATCCGGGGGGACAGGGGTAGTCGAGCAGTTCTTC. As protein: CASSPLSGGTGVVEQFF.

V usage is TRBV5-6 and J usage is TRBJ1-1; 8 positions match TRBD1. Germline V gene lookup returns CDR1 SGHDT and CDR2 YYEEEE. There are 15 residues in the CDR3. V lost 4 bases and J lost 1; bases outside the gene matches: 6. The CDR3 DNA follows: TGTGCCAGCAGCCCGGGGACAGGAAGGAACACTGAAGCTTTCTTT. Protein: CASSPGTGRNTEAFF.

CDR3 residues: CASTPGTWGNQPQHF. As DNA, the CDR3 is TGTGCCAGTACTCCCGGGACTTGGGGAAATCAGCCCCAGCATTTT. V and J are TRBV28 and TRBJ1-5; D may be TRBD1 (5 bases). The germline gives CDR1 MDHEN, CDR2 SYDVKM. Between the trimmed V and J ends, which lost 9 bases and 4 bases, there was a span of 19 bases. The CDR3 is 15 residues long.

This rearrangement joins TRBV2 to TRBJ2-5, with D possibly matching TRBD1 (5 bases). Germline V gene lookup returns CDR1 SNHLY and CDR2 FYNNEI. V was clipped by 6 bases and J by 5 bases, with 10 bases between them. CDR3 length: 12 residues. Written as DNA, the CDR3 is TGTGCCAGCAGGGGGCTCGGGGAGACCCAGTACTTC. It yields the protein CASRGLGETQYF. The full variable domain, in which reference TRBV2 and TRBJ2-5 provide the parts outside the CDR3, is EPEVTQTPSHQVTQMGQEVILRCVPISNHLYFYWYRQILGQKVEFLVSFYNNEISEKSEIFDDQFSVERPDGSNFTLKIRSTKLEDSAMYFCASRGLGETQYFGPGTRLLVL.

The chain carries TRBV5-1 and TRBJ1-2, with D uncertain. Germline assignment: CDR1 SGHRS and CDR2 YFSETQ. The V gene lost 0 bases and the J gene lost 7 bases, with 7 bases spanning the gap. There are 12 residues in the CDR3. CDR3 DNA: TGCGCCAGCAGCTTGGGTGGGTTTGGCTACACCTTC. Its translation is CASSLGGFGYTF.

CDR3 sequence: CASSLLPVETYTGELFF. The CDR3, as DNA: TGCGCCAGCAGCCTTCTCCCTGTAGAAACCTACACCGGGGAGCTGTTTTTT. The chain employs TRBV5-1 and TRBJ2-2; D unclear. Per the germline V gene, CDR1 is SGHRS and CDR2 is YFSETQ. The CDR3 loop spans 17 amino acids. Trimming removed 4 bases from V and 3 bases from J, with 19 bases in between.

This sequence joins TRBV5-6 and TRBJ1-3; 9 bases match TRBD1. From germline, CDR1 is SGHDT and CDR2 YYEEEE. The CDR3 totals 17 residues. V trimming: 3 bases; J trimming: 4 bases; junction bases outside the gene matches: 11. CDR3 protein: CASSSGNWDRVGNTIYF. The CDR3 nucleotides are TGTGCCAGCAGCTCAGGGAATTGGGACAGGGTCGGAAACACCATATATTTT.

This clone appeared a few times. The CDR3 sequence is CASRSYGYTF. DNA of the CDR3: TGTGCCAGCAGAAGCTATGGCTACACCTTC. The chain recombines TRBV6-1 with TRBJ1-2, with D hard to call. Per the germline V gene, CDR1 is MNHNS and CDR2 is SASEGT. V dropped 6 bases and J dropped 4 bases, with 3 bases sitting between them. CDR3 length: 10 amino acids.

This chain connects TRBV7-3 to TRBJ1-2; D gene ambiguous. Trimming removed 0 bases from V and 7 bases from J, with 9 bases in between. Germline V gene data show CDR1 as SGHTA and CDR2 as FQGTGA. CDR3 length: 13 amino acids. CDR3 in amino acids: CASSLTGSGGYTF. The CDR3 DNA reads as TGTGCCAGCAGCTTAACAGGGAGTGGTGGCTACACCTTC. Variable domain in full (rest from reference TRBV7-3 and TRBJ1-2): GAGVSQTPSNKVTEKGKYVELRCDPISGHTALYWYRQSLGQGPEFLIYFQGTGAADDSGLPNDRFFAVRPEGSVSTLKIQRTERGDSAVYLCASSLTGSGGYTFGSGTRLTVV.

The rearrangement uses TRBV19 and TRBJ2-7; no clear D. Deletions cut 5 bases from V and 4 bases from J, with 12 bases between. CDR1 and CDR2 from the germline V gene are LNHDA and SQIVND (reference sequence). There are 13 residues in the CDR3. CDR3 bases: TGTGCCAGTAGTCCCGGTTGGTCTTACGAGCAGTACTTC. This translates into CASSPGWSYEQYF.

V gene TRBV6-5 combines with J gene TRBJ2-1; 10 bases align to TRBD2. Germline lookup yields CDR1 MNHEY and CDR2 SVGAGI. The CDR3 sequence is 14 residues long. The junction had 4 bases not matched to a gene; V was cut back by 3 bases and J by 8 bases. CDR3 bases: TGTGCCAGCAGTTATCCTAGCGGGGGCCATGAGCAGTTCTTC. Its protein product is CASSYPSGGHEQFF.

The chain has TRBV11-2 and TRBJ2-5, with TRBD2 matching 14 bases. The CDR3 contains 16 residues. Germline V gene lookup returns CDR1 SGHAT and CDR2 FQNNGV. The V and J ends lost 4 bases and 5 bases, in that order; junction bases with no gene match: 6. DNA of the CDR3: TGTGCCAGCAGCTCCGGACTAGCGGGAGGAGGGGAGACCCAGTACTTC. Its translation: CASSSGLAGGGETQYF.

This chain joins TRBV20-1 and TRBJ1-1; D is ambiguous. Germline CDR1 DFQATT, CDR2 SNEGSKA (reference sequence). CDR3 length: 11 residues. The chain's CDR3 is CSIPGNTEAFF. The CDR3, as DNA: TGCAGCATTCCGGGGAACACTGAAGCTTTCTTT.

This chain uses TRBV5-1 with TRBJ2-1; 8 nucleotides agree with TRBD2. The V segment lost 4 bases and the J segment 7 bases; nucleotides outside the gene matches: 13. Germline loops: CDR1 SGHRS, CDR2 YFSETQ. The CDR3 runs to 16 residues. CDR3 sequence (DNA): TGCGCCAGCAGCCCCTCTTACAGCGGGAGTGGAAATGAGCAGTTCTTC. Translating gives CASSPSYSGSGNEQFF.

This rearrangement joins TRBV4-1 to TRBJ2-2; 7 nucleotides line up with TRBD2. There are 15 residues in the CDR3. The V and J ends lost 2 bases and 3 bases, in that order; junction bases with no gene match: 3. Germline values: CDR1 MGHRA, CDR2 YSYEKL. CDR3: CASSQQAGHTGELFF. CDR3 coding DNA: TGCGCCAGCAGCCAACAAGCGGGGCACACCGGGGAGCTGTTTTTT.

The gene calls are TRBV19 and TRBJ1-5; D is unclear. The V and J ends lost 7 bases and 7 bases respectively, with 11 bases between them. Germline V gives CDR1 LNHDA, CDR2 SQIVND (reference sequence). The CDR3 spans 12 residues. In nucleotides, the CDR3 is TGTGCCAGTAATAGGGTCCGCCAGCCCCAGCATTTT. Amino acids: CASNRVRQPQHF.

This chain joins TRBV29-1 and TRBJ2-7, with D perhaps TRBD1 or TRBD2 (5 bases each). Germline V lookup: CDR1 SQVTM, CDR2 ANQGSEA. The CDR3 is 12 amino acids. V lost 7 bases, J lost 1 base, and 11 bases lay in between. CDR3 in amino acids: CSAGTVSYEQYF. CDR3 DNA: TGCAGCGCGGGGACGGTTTCCTACGAGCAGTACTTC.